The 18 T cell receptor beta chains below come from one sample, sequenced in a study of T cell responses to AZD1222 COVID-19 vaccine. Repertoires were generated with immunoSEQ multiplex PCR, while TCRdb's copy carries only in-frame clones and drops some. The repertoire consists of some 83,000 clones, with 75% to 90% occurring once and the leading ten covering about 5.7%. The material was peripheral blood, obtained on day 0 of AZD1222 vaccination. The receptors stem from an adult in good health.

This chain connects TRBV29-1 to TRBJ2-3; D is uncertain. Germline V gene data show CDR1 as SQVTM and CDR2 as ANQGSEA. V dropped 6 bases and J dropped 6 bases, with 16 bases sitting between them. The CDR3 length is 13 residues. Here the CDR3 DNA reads TGCAGCGTGGCCCTCCAGGTAGGGGATACGCAGTATTTT. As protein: CSVALQVGDTQYF.

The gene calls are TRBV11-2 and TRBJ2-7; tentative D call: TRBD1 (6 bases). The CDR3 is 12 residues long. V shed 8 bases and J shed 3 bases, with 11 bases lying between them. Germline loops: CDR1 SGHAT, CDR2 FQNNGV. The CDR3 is CASEGQIYEQYF. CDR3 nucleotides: TGTGCCAGCGAAGGACAGATCTACGAGCAGTACTTC.

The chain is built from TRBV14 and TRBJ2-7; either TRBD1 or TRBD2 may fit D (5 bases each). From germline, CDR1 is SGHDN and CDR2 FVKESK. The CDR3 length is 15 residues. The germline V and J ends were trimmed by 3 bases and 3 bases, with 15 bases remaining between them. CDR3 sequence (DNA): TGTGCCAGCAGCCACTTCCCCGGGACGGGCTACGAGCAGTACTTC. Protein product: CASSHFPGTGYEQYF.

The DNA of the CDR3 is TGTGCCAGCAGCCGAAGCTTGAACACTGAAGCTTTCTTT. This codes for CASSRSLNTEAFF. The chain combines TRBV11-2 with TRBJ1-1; D gene unclear. The CDR3 totals 13 residues. V lost 5 bases and J lost 0, with 7 bases in between. Germline CDR1 reads SGHAT; CDR2 reads FQNNGV.

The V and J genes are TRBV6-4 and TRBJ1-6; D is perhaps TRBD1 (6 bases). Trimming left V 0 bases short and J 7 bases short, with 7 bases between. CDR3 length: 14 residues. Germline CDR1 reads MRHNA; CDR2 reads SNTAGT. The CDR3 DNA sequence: TGTGCCAGCAGTGACTCGGGACAAAATTCACCCCTCCACTTT. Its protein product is CASSDSGQNSPLHF.

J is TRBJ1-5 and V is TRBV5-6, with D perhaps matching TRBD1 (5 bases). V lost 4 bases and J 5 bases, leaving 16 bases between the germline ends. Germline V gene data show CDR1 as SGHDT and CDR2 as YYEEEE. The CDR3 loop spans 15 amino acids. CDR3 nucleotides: TGTGCCAGCAGCATCCGGGTCAGGGAGGATCAGCCCCAGCATTTT. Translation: CASSIRVREDQPQHF.

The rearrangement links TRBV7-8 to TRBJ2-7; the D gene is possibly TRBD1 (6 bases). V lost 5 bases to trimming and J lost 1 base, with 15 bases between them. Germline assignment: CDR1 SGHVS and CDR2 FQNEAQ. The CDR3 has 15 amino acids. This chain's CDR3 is CASSPRTEPSYEQYF. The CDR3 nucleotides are TGTGCCAGCAGCCCGCGGACAGAACCTTCCTACGAGCAGTACTTC.

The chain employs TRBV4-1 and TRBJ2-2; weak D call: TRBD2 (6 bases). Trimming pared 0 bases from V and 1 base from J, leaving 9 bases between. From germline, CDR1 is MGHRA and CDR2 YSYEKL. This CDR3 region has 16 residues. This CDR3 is CASSQDFGGNTGELFF. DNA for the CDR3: TGCGCCAGCAGCCAAGATTTCGGGGGGAACACCGGGGAGCTGTTTTTT.

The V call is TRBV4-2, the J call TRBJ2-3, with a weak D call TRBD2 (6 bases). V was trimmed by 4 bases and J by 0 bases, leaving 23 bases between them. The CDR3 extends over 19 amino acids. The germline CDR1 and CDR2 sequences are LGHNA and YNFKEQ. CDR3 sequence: CASSRTIPGLRTSTDTQYF. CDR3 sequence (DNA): TGTGCCAGCAGCCGTACCATCCCGGGACTCCGTACTAGCACAGATACGCAGTATTTT.

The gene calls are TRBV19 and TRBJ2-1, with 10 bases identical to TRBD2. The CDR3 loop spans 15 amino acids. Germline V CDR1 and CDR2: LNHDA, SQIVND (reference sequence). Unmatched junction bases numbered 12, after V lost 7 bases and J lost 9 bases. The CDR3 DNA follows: TGTGCCAGTATGGGGCTAGCGGGGGTTCTGGGTGAGCAGTTCTTC. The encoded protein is CASMGLAGVLGEQFF.

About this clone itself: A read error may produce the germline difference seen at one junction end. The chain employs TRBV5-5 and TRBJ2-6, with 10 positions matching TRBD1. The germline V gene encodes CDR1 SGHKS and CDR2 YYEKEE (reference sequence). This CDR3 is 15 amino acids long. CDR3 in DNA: TGTGCCAGCAGCGCGGGCGGGACAGGGGTCAACGTCCTGACTTTC. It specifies CASSAGGTGVNVLTF.

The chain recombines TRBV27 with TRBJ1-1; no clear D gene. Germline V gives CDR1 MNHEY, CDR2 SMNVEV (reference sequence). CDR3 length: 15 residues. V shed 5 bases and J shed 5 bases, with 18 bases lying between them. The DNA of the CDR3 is TGTGCCAGCAGTAAGGACTACGGGAGAAAGACTGAAGCTTTCTTT. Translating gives CASSKDYGRKTEAFF.

CDR3 protein: CASSSGGPGDEKLFF. CDR3 sequence (DNA): TGTGCCAGCAGCTCAGGGGGACCAGGGGATGAAAAACTGTTTTTT. The chain employs TRBV28 and TRBJ1-4, with 7 bases identical to TRBD1. This CDR3 spans 15 amino acids. J was trimmed by 6 bases and V by 6 bases; bases with no gene match: 10. Germline CDR1 MDHEN, CDR2 SYDVKM.

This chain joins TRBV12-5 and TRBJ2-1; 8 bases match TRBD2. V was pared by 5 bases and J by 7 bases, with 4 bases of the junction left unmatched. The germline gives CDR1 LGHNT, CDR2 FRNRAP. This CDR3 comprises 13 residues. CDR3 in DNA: TGTGCTAGTGGTCCTCGGGGGGGAAATGAGCAGTTCTTC. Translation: CASGPRGGNEQFF.

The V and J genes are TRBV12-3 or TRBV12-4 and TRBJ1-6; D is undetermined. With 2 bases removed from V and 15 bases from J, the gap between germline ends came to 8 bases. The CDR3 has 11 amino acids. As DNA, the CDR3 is TGTGCCAGCAGTTTATGGGTACACCTCCACTTT. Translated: CASSLWVHLHF.

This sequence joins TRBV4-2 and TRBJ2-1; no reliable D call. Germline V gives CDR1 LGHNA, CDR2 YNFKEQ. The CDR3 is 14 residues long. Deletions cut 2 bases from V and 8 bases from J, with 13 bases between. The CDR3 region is CASSQRSSGDEQFF. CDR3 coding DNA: TGTGCCAGCAGCCAACGTTCAAGTGGGGATGAGCAGTTCTTC.

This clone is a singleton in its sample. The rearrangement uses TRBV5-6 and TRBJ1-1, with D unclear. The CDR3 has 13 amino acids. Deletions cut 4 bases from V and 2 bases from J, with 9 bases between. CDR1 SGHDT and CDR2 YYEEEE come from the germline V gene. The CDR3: CASSGDGNTEAFF. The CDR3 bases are TGTGCCAGCAGCGGTGACGGTAACACTGAAGCTTTCTTT. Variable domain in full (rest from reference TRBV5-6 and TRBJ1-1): DAGVTQSPTHLIKTRGQQVTLRCSPKSGHDTVSWYQQALGQGPQFIFQYYEEEERQRGNFPDRFSGHQFPNYSSELNVNALLLGDSALYLCASSGDGNTEAFFGQGTRLTVV.

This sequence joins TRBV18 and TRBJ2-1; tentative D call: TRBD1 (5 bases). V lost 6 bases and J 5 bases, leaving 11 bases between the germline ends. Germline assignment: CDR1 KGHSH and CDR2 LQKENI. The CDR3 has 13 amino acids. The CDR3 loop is CASSPTTDNEQFF. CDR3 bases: TGTGCCAGCTCCCCGACGACAGACAATGAGCAGTTCTTC.